This entry is about one T cell receptor (beta chain). It lacks a known antigen. This likely traces to a read error, being one base from a far larger clone. Within the sample, other DNA sequences also encode this same CDR3. The entry originates in a study of shared clonotypes between healthy human individuals (dated by TCRdb to about 2020). With respect to the entire study: The cohort included three men and a couple of women between 18 and 49 years of age. To estimate repertoire size and how much clonotype sharing occurs between individuals, the study deeply sequenced the blood TCR repertoires of five healthy adults. Libraries were prepared and TCR repertoires were sequenced by different laboratories using diverse techniques, in order to increase sequencing depth and limit assay-specific biases. Each donor's leukapheresis produced roughly between roughly 0.9 and 8.9 billion PBMCs.

Using the deep immunoSEQ assay, TCR CDR3 regions were amplified from genomic DNA by multiplex PCR. Extracted genomic DNA from each cell subset was spread evenly across all wells of several immunoSEQ 96-well plates, with each plate serving as a replicate. For unsorted PBMC, each replicate PCR was loaded with 250 to 300 ng genomic DNA, equivalent to tens of thousands of T cell genomes. Genomic DNA from unsorted PBMC was sequenced over ten immunoSEQ deep assay plates. The purified libraries were quantified using a Qubit 3.0 fluorometer, sized with a Bioanalyzer 2100, and then quantified again using the KAPA Library Quantification kit. Every immunoSEQ 96-well plate was sequenced on a dedicated single-read 150-cycle Illumina NextSeq 550 flow cell. Processing in the source paper ran as follows. Because only junctional sequences without quality scores were contained in the immunoSEQ output, filtering matching that applied to full-length reads could not be performed. Sequences were annotated with PyIR, a Python wrapper for IgBLAST v1.9, and V/J genes and CDR3 were assigned using IMGT germline references. Reads were removed for weak V/J assignments (E-value above 1e-6), missing CDR3, stop codons, out-of-frame junctions, or ambiguous translated residues. V3J clonotypes were defined as sequences sharing the same inferred V gene, J gene, and CDR3 amino acid sequence. To compute the percentage overlap between repertoires, the number of shared unique clonotypes was divided by the size of the smaller repertoire. RTK rarefaction, the Chao1 estimator, and Recon v2.1 estimates of unobserved clonotypes were used to assess repertoire richness. TCRdb's version of the immuneACCESS table is confined to in-frame rearrangements and falls short of the full clone set. An unresolved V gene accounts for under half of the shortfall where checked; the remainder is of unknown origin. For V, J and clone size, that table is used; D and trimming come from the DNA. For this sample there are roughly 500,000 clones; around 73% appear just once. The top ten clonotypes cover about 11% of the sample.

Inclusive of the bounding cysteine and phenylalanine, the CDR3 is 13 residues long. The DNA shown is the 39-base CDR3, in frame from base 1. Taken from the germline V gene (reference sequence), the CDR1 and CDR2 loops are GTSNPN and SVGIG. Summary of the overall study and its limitations: Pairwise subsampling indicated that sequencing depth was expected to affect the degree of clonotype sharing among donors. Because the study included only a small number of donors, the genetic and exposure-history diversity represented was limited. Only blood was sampled, and tissue TCR repertoires likely differ from those in blood.

Donors were healthy HIV-negative adults with no recently reported acute infections or vaccinations. Every donor was a Caucasian adult living in Nashville, Tennessee, USA. For unsorted samples, approximately 89 million PBMCs were counted, and genomic DNA was extracted using the QIAamp DNA Blood Mini kit. Blood was obtained by leukapheresis, after which PBMCs were separated by Ficoll-Histopaque density gradient centrifugation and cryopreserved in liquid nitrogen vapor phase. The source material was PBMCs. The V and J segments used are TRBV30 and TRBJ1-4; there is no confident call for the D gene. This clonotype was sampled from a woman between 35 and 50 years old in good health. Some clones in this sample may be carry-over from other donors' samples. CDR3 loop: CAWSVNSNEKLFF. The DNA sequence reads TGCGCCTGGAGTGTAAACAGCAACGAAAAACTGTTTTTT.